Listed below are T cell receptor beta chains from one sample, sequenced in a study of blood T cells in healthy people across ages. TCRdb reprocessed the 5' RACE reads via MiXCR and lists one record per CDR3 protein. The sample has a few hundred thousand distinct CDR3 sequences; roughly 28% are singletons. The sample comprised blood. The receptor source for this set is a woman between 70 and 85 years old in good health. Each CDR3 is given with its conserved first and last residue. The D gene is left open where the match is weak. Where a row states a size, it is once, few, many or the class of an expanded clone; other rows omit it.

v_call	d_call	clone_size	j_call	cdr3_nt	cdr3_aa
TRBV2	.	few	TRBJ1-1	TGTGCCAGCAGTGAACCCGGGACATTGAACACTGAAGCTTTCTTT	CASSEPGTLNTEAFF
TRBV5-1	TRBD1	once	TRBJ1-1	TGCGCCAGCAGCCTTGGGACAGGGGGCCTAGGCACTGAAGCTTTCTTT	CASSLGTGGLGTEAFF
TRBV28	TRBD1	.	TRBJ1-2	TGTGCCAGCAGCCGGGCAGGGGGCTATGGCTACACCTTC	CASSRAGGYGYTF
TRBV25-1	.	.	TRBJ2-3	TGTGCCAGCAGTGAAGTTGTTACAGATACGCAGTATTTT	CASSEVVTDTQYF
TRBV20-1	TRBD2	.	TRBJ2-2	TGCAGTGCACGTAGCGGGGGGGGAACCGGGGAGTTGTTTTTT	CSARSGGGTGELFF
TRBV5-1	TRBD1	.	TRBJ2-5	TGCGCCAGCAGCTTCACAGGGGGCGCAGCGGTAGAGACCCAGTACTTC	CASSFTGGAAVETQYF
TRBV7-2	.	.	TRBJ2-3	TGTGCCAGCAGCCCCCACCTCGAGGATACGCAGTATTTT	CASSPHLEDTQYF
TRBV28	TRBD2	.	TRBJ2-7	TGTACCAGCCGTGGGGGGGGAAGCTCCTACGAGCAGTACTTC	CTSRGGGSSYEQYF
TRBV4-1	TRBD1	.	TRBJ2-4	TGCGCCAGCAGCCAAGAGGACAGGGTGGACATTCAGTACTTC	CASSQEDRVDIQYF
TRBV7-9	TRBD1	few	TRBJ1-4	TGTGCCAGCAGCTCGGGACAGGCCTTAGAAAAACTGTTTTTT	CASSSGQALEKLFF
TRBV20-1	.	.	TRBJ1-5	TGCAGTGCTAGAGGGGGCGCGGGGCAGCCCCAGCATTTT	CSARGGAGQPQHF
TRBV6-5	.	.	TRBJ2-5	TGTGCCAGCAGGTCACTTCCAAGGGAGTCTGAGTTCTTC	CASRSLPRESEFF
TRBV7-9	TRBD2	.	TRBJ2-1	TGTGCCAGCAGCCTCACTAGCGGGATTGAGCAGTTCTTC	CASSLTSGIEQFF
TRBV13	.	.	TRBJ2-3	TGTGCCAGCAGCTTAGGCCCCCGGCTAGCGACAGATACGCAGTATTTT	CASSLGPRLATDTQYF
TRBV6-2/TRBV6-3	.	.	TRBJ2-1	TGTGCCAGCAGTTACGAGTATAATCTTTACAATGAGCAGTTCTTC	CASSYEYNLYNEQFF
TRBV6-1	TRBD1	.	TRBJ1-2	TGTGCCAGCATCATGGGAGGGGGCGGATTAGCTAACTATGGCTACACCTTC	CASIMGGGGLANYGYTF
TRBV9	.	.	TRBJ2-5	TGTGCCAGCAGCCGGACTACAGAGACCCAGTACTTC	CASSRTTETQYF
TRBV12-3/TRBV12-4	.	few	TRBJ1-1	TGTGCCAGCAGTTTAGGGGAGTACATGAACACTGAAGCTTTCTTT	CASSLGEYMNTEAFF
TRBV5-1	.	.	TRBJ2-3	TGCGCCAGCAGCTTGGTGCAAAGCACAGATACGCAGTATTTT	CASSLVQSTDTQYF
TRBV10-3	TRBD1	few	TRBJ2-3	TGTGCCATCAGTGATGGACAGGGGATTAGCACAGATACGCAGTATTTT	CAISDGQGISTDTQYF
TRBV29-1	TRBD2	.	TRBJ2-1	TGCAGCGTTCAGGGAGGGCAGGTTAGTGAGCAGTTCTTC	CSVQGGQVSEQFF
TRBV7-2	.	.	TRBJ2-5	TGTGCCAGCAGCTTAAGGCGTCCACAGGGAGGAGAGACCCAGTACTTC	CASSLRRPQGGETQYF
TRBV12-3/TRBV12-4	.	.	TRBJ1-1	TGTGCCAGCAGTTTAAGTTTCTGGGCCGGGACTGAGAATGAAGCTTTCTTT	CASSLSFWAGTENEAFF
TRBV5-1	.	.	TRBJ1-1	TGCGCCAGCAGCGCCGACAGCCTACTTGAAGCTTTCTTT	CASSADSLLEAFF
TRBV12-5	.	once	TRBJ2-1	TGTGCTACCCGTCCAGGCGACAATGAGCAGTTCTTC	CATRPGDNEQFF
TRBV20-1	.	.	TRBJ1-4	TGCAGTGCTACAGGGGCCTCTAATGAAAAACTGTTTTTT	CSATGASNEKLFF
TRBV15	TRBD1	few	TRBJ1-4	TGTGCCACCAGCAGAGATAGACAGGGGTTTGAAAAACTGTTTTTT	CATSRDRQGFEKLFF
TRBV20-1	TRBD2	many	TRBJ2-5	TGCAGTGCCCGCGGGACTACCCAAGAGACCCAGTACTTC	CSARGTTQETQYF
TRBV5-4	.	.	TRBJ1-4	TGTGCCAGCAGCCTACCGGGAGGAACTAATGAAAAACTGTTTTTT	CASSLPGGTNEKLFF
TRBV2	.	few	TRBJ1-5	TGTGCCAGCAGTGGGATGGTGGGTCAGAGCCATCGCAGCAATCAGCCCCAGCATTTT	CASSGMVGQSHRSNQPQHF